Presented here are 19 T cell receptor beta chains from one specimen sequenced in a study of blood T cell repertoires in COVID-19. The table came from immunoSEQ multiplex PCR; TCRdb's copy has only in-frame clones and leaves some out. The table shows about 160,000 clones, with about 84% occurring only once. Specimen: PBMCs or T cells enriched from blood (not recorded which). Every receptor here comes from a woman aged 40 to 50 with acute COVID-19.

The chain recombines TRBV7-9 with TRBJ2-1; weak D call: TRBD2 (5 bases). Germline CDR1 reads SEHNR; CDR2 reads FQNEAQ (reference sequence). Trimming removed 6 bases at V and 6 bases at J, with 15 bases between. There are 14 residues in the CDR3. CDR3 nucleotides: TGTGCCAGCAGGGAAACTGGGAGCAGCAATGAGCAGTTCTTC. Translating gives CASRETGSSNEQFF.

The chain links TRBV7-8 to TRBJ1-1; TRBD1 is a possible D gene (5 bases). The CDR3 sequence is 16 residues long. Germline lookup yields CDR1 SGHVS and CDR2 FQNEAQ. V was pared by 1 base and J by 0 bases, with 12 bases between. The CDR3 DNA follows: TGTGCCAGCAGCTTAGTCGGGGGAGTGGTGAACACTGAAGCTTTCTTT. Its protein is CASSLVGGVVNTEAFF.

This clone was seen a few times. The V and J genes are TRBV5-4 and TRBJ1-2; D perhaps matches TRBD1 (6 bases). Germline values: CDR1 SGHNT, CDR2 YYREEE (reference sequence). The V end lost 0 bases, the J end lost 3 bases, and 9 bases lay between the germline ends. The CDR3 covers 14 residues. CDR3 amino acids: CASSLDQGYYGYTF. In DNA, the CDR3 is TGTGCCAGCAGCTTGGATCAGGGGTACTATGGCTACACCTTC.

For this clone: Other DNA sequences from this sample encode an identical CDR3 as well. The CDR3 DNA is TGTGCCAGCAAGGGGGCGAACTATGGCTACACCTTC. Encoded protein: CASKGANYGYTF. V is TRBV6-5 and J is TRBJ1-2; 7 positions match TRBD1. The germline gives CDR1 MNHEY, CDR2 SVGAGI. This CDR3 comprises 12 residues. Germline trimming cut 7 bases from V and 2 bases from J; bases unmatched to any gene: 1.

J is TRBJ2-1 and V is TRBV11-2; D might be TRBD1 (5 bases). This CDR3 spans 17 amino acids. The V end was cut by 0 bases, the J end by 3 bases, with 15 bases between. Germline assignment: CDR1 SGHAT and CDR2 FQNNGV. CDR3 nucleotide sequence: TGTGCCAGCAGCTTAGACTATGCAGGGAATTACTACAATGAGCAGTTCTTC. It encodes CASSLDYAGNYYNEQFF.

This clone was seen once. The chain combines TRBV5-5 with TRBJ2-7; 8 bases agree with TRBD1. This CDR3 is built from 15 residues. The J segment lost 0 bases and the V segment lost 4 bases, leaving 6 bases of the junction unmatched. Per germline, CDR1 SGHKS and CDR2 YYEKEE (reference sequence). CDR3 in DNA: TGTGCCAGCAGCCCTACCGGGACAGGCTCCTACGAGCAGTACTTC. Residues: CASSPTGTGSYEQYF.

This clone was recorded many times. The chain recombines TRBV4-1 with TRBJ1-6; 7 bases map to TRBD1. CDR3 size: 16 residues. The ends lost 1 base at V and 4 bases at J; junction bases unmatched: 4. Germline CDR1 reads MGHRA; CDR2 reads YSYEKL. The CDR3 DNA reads TGCGCCAGCAGCCAAGTATGGGACAGTTATAATTCACCCCTCCACTTT. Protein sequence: CASSQVWDSYNSPLHF.

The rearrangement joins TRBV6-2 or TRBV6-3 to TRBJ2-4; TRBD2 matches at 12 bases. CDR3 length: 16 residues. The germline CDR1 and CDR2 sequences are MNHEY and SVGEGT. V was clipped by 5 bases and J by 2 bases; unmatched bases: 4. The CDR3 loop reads CASSHGLAGTKNIQYF. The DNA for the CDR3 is TGTGCCAGCAGTCACGGACTAGCGGGGACCAAAAACATTCAGTACTTC.

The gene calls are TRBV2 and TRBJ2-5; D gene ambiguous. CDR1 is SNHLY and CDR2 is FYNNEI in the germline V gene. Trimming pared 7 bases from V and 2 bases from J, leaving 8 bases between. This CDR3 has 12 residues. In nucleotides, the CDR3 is TGTGCCAGCAACGCAGGTCAAGAGACCCAGTACTTC. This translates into CASNAGQETQYF.

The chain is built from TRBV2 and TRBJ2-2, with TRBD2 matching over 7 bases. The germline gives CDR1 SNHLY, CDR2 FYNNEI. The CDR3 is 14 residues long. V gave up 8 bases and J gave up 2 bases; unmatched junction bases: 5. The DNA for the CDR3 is TGTGCCAGCCGCGGCGGGAGTAACACCGGGGAGCTGTTTTTT. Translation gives CASRGGSNTGELFF.

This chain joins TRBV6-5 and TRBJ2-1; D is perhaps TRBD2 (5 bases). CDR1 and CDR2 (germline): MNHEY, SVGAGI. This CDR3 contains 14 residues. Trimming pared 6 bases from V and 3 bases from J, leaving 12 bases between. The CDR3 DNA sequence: TGTGCCAGCAGGCCTCCGGGGAGCTACAATGAGCAGTTCTTC. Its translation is CASRPPGSYNEQFF.

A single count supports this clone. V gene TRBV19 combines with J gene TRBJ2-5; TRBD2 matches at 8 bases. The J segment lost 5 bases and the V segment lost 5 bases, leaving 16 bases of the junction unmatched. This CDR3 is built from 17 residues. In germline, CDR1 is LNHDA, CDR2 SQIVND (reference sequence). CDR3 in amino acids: CASSFEYAGGPRETQYF. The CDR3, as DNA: TGTGCCAGTAGTTTCGAGTACGCGGGAGGCCCTAGGGAGACCCAGTACTTC.

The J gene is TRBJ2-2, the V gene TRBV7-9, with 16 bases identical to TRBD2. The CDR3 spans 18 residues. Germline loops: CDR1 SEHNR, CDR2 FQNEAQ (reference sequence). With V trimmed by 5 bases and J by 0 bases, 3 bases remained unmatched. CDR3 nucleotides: TGTGCCAGCAGCCCGGGACTAGCGGGAGGGCCGAACACCGGGGAGCTGTTTTTT. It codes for CASSPGLAGGPNTGELFF.

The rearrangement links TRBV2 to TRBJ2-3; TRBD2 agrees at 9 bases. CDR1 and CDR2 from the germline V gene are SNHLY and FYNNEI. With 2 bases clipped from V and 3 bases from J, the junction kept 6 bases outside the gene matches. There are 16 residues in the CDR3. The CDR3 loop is CASSENTSGFTDTQYF. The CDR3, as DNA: TGTGCCAGCAGTGAAAACACTAGCGGGTTTACAGATACGCAGTATTTT.

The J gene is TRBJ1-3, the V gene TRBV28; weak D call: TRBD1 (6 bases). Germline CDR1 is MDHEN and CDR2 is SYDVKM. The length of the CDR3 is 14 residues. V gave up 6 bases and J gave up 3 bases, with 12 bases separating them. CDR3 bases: TGTGCCAGCAGACCTACAGGGCATGGAAACACCATATATTTT. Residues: CASRPTGHGNTIYF.

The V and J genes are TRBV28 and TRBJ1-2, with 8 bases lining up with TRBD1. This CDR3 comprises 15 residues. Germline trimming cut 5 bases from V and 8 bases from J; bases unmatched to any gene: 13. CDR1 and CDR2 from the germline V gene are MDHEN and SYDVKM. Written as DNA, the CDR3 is TGTGCCAGCAGTCCCCGGGACAGGATGTTGTGGGGCTACACCTTC. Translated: CASSPRDRMLWGYTF.

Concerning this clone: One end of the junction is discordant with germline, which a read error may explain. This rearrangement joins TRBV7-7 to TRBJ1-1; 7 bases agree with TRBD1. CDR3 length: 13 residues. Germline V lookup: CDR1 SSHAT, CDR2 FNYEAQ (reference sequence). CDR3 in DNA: TGTGCTAGCAGCTTAGACCCGACAGGGGAAGCTTTCTTT. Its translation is CASSLDPTGEAFF.

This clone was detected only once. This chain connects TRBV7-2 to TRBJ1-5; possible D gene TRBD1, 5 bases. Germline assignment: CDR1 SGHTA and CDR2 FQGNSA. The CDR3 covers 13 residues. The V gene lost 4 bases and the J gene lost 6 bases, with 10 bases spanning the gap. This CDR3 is CASSYTGIQPQHF. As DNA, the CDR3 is TGTGCCAGCAGCTACACAGGAATTCAGCCCCAGCATTTT.

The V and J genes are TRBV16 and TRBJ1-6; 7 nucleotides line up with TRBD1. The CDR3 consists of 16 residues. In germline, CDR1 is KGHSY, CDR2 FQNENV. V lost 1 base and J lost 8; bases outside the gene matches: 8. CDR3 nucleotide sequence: TGTGCCAGCAGCCAATTGAAGGGGGCAGTCGATTCACCCCTCCACTTT. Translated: CASSQLKGAVDSPLHF. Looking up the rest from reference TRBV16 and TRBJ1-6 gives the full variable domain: GEEVAQTPKHLVRGEGQKAKLYCAPIKGHSYVFWYQQVLKNEFKFLISFQNENVFDETGMPKERFSAKCLPNSPCSLEIQATKLEDSAVYFCASSQLKGAVDSPLHFGNGTRLTVT.